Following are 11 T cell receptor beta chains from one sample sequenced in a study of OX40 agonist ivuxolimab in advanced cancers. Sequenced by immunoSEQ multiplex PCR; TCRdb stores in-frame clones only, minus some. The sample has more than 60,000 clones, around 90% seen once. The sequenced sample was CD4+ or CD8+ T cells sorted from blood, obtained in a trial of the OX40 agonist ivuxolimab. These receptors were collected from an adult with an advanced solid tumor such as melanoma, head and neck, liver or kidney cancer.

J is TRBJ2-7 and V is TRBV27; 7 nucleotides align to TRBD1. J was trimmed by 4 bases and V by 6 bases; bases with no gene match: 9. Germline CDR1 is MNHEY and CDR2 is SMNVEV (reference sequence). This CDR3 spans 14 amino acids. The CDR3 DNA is TGTGCCAGCAGCCGCACCGGGACAGCTTACGAGCAGTACTTC. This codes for CASSRTGTAYEQYF.

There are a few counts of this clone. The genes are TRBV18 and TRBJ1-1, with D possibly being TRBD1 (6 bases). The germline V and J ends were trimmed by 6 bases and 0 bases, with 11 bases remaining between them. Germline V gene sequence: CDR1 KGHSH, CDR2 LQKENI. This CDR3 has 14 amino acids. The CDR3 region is CASSGQSMNTEAFF. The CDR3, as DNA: TGTGCCAGCTCCGGACAGTCCATGAACACTGAAGCTTTCTTT.

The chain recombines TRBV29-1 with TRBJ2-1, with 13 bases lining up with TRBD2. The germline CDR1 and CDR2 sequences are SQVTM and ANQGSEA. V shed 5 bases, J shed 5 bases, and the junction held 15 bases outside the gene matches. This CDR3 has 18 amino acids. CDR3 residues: CSVSGTSGKSGVHNEQFF. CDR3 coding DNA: TGCAGCGTTTCCGGGACTAGCGGGAAAAGTGGGGTTCACAATGAGCAGTTCTTC.

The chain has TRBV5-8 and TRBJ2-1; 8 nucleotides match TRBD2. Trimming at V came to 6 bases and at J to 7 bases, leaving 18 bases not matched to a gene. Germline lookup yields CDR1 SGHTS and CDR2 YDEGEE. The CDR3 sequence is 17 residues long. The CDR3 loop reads CASTPWLAGRRRNEQFF. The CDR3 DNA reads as TGTGCCAGCACCCCATGGCTAGCGGGCCGTAGGAGGAATGAGCAGTTCTTC.

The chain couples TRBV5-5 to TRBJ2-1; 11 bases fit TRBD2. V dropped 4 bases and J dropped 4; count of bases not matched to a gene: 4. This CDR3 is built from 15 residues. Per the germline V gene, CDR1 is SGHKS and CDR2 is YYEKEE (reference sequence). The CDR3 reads CASSPGTSGYNEQFF. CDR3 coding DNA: TGTGCCAGCAGCCCCGGGACTAGCGGTTACAATGAGCAGTTCTTC.

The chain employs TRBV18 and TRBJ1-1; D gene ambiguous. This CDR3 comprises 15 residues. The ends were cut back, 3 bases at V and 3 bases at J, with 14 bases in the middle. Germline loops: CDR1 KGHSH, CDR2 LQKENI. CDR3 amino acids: CASSPWESVDTEAFF. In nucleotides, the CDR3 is TGTGCCAGCTCACCGTGGGAGAGTGTCGACACTGAAGCTTTCTTT.

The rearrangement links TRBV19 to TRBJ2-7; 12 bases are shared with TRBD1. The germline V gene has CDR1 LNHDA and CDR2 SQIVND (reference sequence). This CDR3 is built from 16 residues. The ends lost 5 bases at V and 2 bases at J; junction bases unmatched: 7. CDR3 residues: CASSPAGTGGTYEQYF. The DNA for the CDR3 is TGTGCCAGTAGTCCAGCCGGGACAGGGGGCACCTACGAGCAGTACTTC.

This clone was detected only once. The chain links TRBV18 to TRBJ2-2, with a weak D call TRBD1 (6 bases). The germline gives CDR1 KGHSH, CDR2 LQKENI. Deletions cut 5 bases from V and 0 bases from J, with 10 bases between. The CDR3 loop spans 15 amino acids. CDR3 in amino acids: CASSRTAANTGELFF. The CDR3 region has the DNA TGTGCCAGCTCAAGGACAGCTGCGAACACCGGGGAGCTGTTTTTT. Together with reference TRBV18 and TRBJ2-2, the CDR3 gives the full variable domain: NAGVMQNPRHLVRRRGQEARLRCSPMKGHSHVYWYRQLPEEGLKFMVYLQKENIIDESGMPKERFSAEFPKEGPSILRIQQVVRGDSAAYFCASSRTAANTGELFFGEGSRLTVL.

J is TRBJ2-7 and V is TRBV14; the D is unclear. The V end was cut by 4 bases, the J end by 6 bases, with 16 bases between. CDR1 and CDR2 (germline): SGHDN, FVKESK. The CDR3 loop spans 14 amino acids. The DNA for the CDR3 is TGTGCCAGCAGCCCACCTTCAGCCACCCGCGAGCAGTACTTC. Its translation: CASSPPSATREQYF. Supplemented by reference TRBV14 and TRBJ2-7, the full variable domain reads EAGVTQFPSHSVIEKGQTVTLRCDPISGHDNLYWYRRVMGKEIKFLLHFVKESKQDESGMPNNRFLAERTGGTYSTLKVQPAELEDSGVYFCASSPPSATREQYFGPGTRLTVT.

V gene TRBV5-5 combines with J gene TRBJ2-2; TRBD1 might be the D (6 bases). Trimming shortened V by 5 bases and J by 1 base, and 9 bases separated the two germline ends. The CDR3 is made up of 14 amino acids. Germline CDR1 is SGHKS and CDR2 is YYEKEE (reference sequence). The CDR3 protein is CASRPGQNTGELFF. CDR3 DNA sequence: TGTGCCAGCAGACCGGGACAGAACACCGGGGAGCTGTTTTTT.

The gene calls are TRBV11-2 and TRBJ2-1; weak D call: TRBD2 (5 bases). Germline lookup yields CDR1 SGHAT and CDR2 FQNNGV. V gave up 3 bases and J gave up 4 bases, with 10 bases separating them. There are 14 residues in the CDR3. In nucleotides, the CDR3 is TGTGCCAGCAGCTTGCGGAGACTATACAATGAGCAGTTCTTC. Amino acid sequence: CASSLRRLYNEQFF.